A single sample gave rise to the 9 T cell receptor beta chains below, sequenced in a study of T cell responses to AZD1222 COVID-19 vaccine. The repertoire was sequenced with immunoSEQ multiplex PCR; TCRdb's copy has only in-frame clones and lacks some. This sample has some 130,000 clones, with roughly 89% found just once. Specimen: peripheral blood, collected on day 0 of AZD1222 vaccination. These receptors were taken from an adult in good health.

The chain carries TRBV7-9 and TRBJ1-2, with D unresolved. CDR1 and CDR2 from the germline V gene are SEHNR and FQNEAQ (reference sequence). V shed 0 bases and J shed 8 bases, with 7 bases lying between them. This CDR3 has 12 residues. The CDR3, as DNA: TGTGCCAGCAGCTTAGCAGGTCACGGCTACACCTTC. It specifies CASSLAGHGYTF.

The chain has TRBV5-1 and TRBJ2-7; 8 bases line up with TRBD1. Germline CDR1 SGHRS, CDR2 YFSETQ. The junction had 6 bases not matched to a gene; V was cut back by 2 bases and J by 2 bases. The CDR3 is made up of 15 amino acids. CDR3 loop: CASSFSAGGAYEQYF. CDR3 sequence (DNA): TGCGCCAGCAGCTTCTCAGCAGGGGGCGCCTACGAGCAGTACTTC.

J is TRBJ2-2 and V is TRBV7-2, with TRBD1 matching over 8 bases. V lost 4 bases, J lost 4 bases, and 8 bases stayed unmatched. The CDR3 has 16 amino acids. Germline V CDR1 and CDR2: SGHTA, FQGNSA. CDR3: CASSSRRTGSTGELFF. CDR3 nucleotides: TGTGCCAGCAGCTCGAGGCGGACAGGGTCCACCGGGGAGCTGTTTTTT. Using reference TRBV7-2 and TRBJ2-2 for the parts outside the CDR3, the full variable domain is GAGVSQSPSNKVTEKGKDVELRCDPISGHTALYWYRQSLGQGLEFLIYFQGNSAPDKSGLPSDRFSAERTGGSVSTLTIQRTQQEDSAVYLCASSSRRTGSTGELFFGEGSRLTVL.

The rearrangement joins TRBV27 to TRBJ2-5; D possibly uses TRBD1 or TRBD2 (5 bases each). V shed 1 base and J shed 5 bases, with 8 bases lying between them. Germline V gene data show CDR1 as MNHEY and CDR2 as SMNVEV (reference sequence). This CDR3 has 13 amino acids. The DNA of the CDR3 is TGTGCCAGCAGTTTATGGGGGTCCGAGACCCAGTACTTC. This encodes CASSLWGSETQYF.

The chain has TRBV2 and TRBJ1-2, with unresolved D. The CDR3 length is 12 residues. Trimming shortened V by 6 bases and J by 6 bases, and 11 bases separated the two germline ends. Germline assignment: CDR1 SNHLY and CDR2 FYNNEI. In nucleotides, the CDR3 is TGTGCCAGCAGCCTGACACGAAATGGCTACACCTTC. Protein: CASSLTRNGYTF.

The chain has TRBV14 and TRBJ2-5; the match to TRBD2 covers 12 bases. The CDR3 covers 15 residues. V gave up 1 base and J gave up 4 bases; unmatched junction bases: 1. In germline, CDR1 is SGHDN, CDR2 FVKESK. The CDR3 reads CASSQGLAGVETQYF. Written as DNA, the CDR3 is TGTGCCAGCAGCCAAGGACTAGCGGGAGTAGAGACCCAGTACTTC. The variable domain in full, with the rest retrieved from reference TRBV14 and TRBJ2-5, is EAGVTQFPSHSVIEKGQTVTLRCDPISGHDNLYWYRRVMGKEIKFLLHFVKESKQDESGMPNNRFLAERTGGTYSTLKVQPAELEDSGVYFCASSQGLAGVETQYFGPGTRLLVL.

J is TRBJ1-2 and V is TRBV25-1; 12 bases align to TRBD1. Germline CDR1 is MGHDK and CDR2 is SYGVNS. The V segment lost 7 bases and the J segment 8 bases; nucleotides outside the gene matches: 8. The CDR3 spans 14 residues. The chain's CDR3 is CASNPGQGARGYTF. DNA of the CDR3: TGTGCCAGCAACCCGGGACAGGGGGCAAGAGGCTACACCTTC.

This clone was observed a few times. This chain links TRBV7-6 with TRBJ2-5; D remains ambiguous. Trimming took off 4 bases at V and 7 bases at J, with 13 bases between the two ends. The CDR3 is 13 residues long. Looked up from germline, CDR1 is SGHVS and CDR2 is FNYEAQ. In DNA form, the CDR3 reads TGTGCCAGCAGCTCGGGCCTCGCCGGGACCCAGTACTTC. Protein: CASSSGLAGTQYF.

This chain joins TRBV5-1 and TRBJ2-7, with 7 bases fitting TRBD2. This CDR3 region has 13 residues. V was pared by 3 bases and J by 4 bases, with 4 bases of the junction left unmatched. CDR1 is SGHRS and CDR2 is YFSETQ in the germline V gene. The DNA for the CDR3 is TGCGCCAGCAGCTCGGGGGGATTTTACGAGCAGTACTTC. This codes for CASSSGGFYEQYF.